This passage covers 27 T cell receptor beta chains from one sample sequenced in a study of blood T cell repertoires in COVID-19 (dated by TCRdb to between 2020 and 2021). Library preparation used the immunoSEQ multiplex PCR assay. In its TCRdb copy, this immuneACCESS table keeps in-frame sequences only and misses some clones. Where compared with another copy, unresolved V genes explain less than half of these, and the others have no known cause. The sample data list some 300,000 clones, and 88% of these were observed just once. The ten largest clones capture approximately 2% of the sample. Sequenced sample: PBMCs or T cells enriched from blood (not recorded which). These receptors all come from a woman in her sixties in a cohort exposed to, infected with or recovered from COVID-19 (not recorded which).

The chain uses TRBV5-1 and TRBJ2-1, with D tentatively TRBD1 (5 bases). The V and J ends lost 4 bases and 5 bases respectively, with 13 bases between them. The CDR3 has 14 amino acids. Looked up from germline, CDR1 is SGHRS and CDR2 is YFSETQ. The CDR3 is CASSLGLGDNEQFF. In nucleotides, the CDR3 is TGCGCCAGCAGCCTGGGGCTAGGGGACAATGAGCAGTTCTTC.

This chain connects TRBV5-4 to TRBJ1-6; tentative D call: TRBD1 (6 bases). From germline, CDR1 is SGHNT and CDR2 YYREEE (reference sequence). CDR3 length equals 14 residues. Deletions cut 0 bases from V and 8 bases from J, with 9 bases between. The CDR3 bases are TGTGCCAGCAGCTTGGAAGGGGGTTATTCACCCCTCCACTTT. Amino acid sequence: CASSLEGGYSPLHF.

The genes are TRBV28 and TRBJ1-4; perhaps TRBD1 as D (5 bases). The CDR3 runs to 16 residues. Germline V CDR1 and CDR2: MDHEN, SYDVKM. The V end was cut by 2 bases, the J end by 6 bases, with 16 bases between. In nucleotides, the CDR3 is TGTGCCAGCAGTTTAATATTCCAGGGTGGGGATGAAAAACTGTTTTTT. It encodes CASSLIFQGGDEKLFF.

This CDR3 reads CASSLVSQETQYF. The DNA of the CDR3 is TGTGCCAGCAGCTTAGTGAGTCAAGAGACCCAGTACTTC. The chain couples TRBV11-3 to TRBJ2-5; the D is unclear. The CDR3 length is 13 residues. CDR1 and CDR2 from the germline V gene are SGHNT and YENEEA. Trimming took 1 base from V and 2 from J, leaving 5 bases between them.

The V gene is TRBV5-1, the J gene TRBJ2-3, with 7 bases matching TRBD2. Looked up from germline, CDR1 is SGHRS and CDR2 is YFSETQ. Trimming took 0 bases from V and 1 from J; bases not matched to a gene: 11. The CDR3 sequence is 18 residues long. The CDR3 region has the DNA TGCGCCAGCAGCTTGGTCCTGAGCGGGACCAGCGGCACAGATACGCAGTATTTT. It encodes CASSLVLSGTSGTDTQYF.

J is TRBJ2-1 and V is TRBV2, with 9 bases matching TRBD2. The CDR3 has 15 residues. V gave up 6 bases and J gave up 4 bases; unmatched junction bases: 7. CDR1 and CDR2 (germline): SNHLY, FYNNEI. The CDR3, as DNA: TGTGCCAGCAGGCTCGCTAGCGGGATTTACAATGAGCAGTTCTTC. It codes for CASRLASGIYNEQFF.

The CDR3 region is CASSDNRGNQPQHF. In DNA, the CDR3 is TGTGCCAGCAGTGACAACAGGGGGAATCAGCCCCAGCATTTT. This rearrangement joins TRBV6-1 to TRBJ1-5, with 8 positions matching TRBD1. Losses at the gene ends were 3 bases for V and 4 bases for J; bases not matched to a gene: 2. The CDR3 spans 14 residues. Germline-derived CDR1 and CDR2 are MNHNS and SASEGT.

This clone has at least ten counts. J is TRBJ2-1 and V is TRBV5-1; TRBD2 might be the D (6 bases). Between the trimmed V and J ends, which lost 5 bases and 7 bases, there was a span of 16 bases. CDR1 is SGHRS and CDR2 is YFSETQ in the germline V gene. The CDR3 totals 14 residues. CDR3 sequence (DNA): TGCGCCAGCAGGCGGGGACCGGGACGTAATGAGCAGTTCTTC. Protein product: CASRRGPGRNEQFF.

V and J are TRBV19 and TRBJ2-1; 9 bases agree with TRBD1. Trimming at V came to 3 bases and at J to 7 bases, leaving 10 bases not matched to a gene. CDR3 length equals 16 residues. Germline lookup yields CDR1 LNHDA and CDR2 SQIVND (reference sequence). CDR3 residues: CASSISWGTGQNEQFF. In nucleotides, the CDR3 is TGTGCCAGTAGTATCAGTTGGGGGACAGGGCAGAATGAGCAGTTCTTC.

In DNA form, the CDR3 reads TGTGCCAGCTCCCCCGAGGGCTACGAGCAGTACTTC. Translating it yields CASSPEGYEQYF. The V call is TRBV18, the J call TRBJ2-7; tentative D call: TRBD2 (5 bases). This CDR3 spans 12 amino acids. Germline CDR1 reads KGHSH; CDR2 reads LQKENI. Trimming stripped 6 bases from V and 3 bases from J, with 9 bases between.

The chain couples TRBV7-9 to TRBJ1-2; 10 bases agree with TRBD1. J gave up 5 bases and V 3 bases, and 12 bases lay outside the gene matches. The CDR3 extends over 17 amino acids. Germline V lookup: CDR1 SEHNR, CDR2 FQNEAQ (reference sequence). The CDR3 DNA reads TGTGCCAGCAGCTTCCAAACTATGGGACAGGGGAAGTATGGCTACACCTTC. Its protein product is CASSFQTMGQGKYGYTF.

The V gene is TRBV7-9, the J gene TRBJ1-2, with D perhaps TRBD1 (6 bases). CDR1 and CDR2 from the germline V gene are SEHNR and FQNEAQ (reference sequence). Trimming pared 0 bases from V and 5 bases from J, leaving 16 bases between. CDR3 length: 16 residues. CDR3 sequence: CASSLATGTRIYGYTF. CDR3 DNA sequence: TGTGCCAGCAGCTTAGCGACCGGGACAAGGATATATGGCTACACCTTC.

J is TRBJ2-1 and V is TRBV7-9, with 11 bases lining up with TRBD2. The trim removed 4 bases at V and 2 bases at J, leaving 4 bases unmatched. CDR1 is SEHNR, CDR2 FQNEAQ, per germline (reference sequence). The CDR3 is made up of 16 amino acids. CDR3 DNA: TGTGCCAGCAGCTCCGGGACTAGCGGAACCTACAATGAGCAGTTCTTC. Translation: CASSSGTSGTYNEQFF.

The J gene is TRBJ2-7, the V gene TRBV27, with TRBD2 matching 10 bases. Looked up from germline, CDR1 is MNHEY and CDR2 is SMNVEV (reference sequence). With 4 bases clipped from V and 3 bases from J, the junction kept 6 bases outside the gene matches. This CDR3 region has 15 residues. The CDR3 DNA reads as TGTGCCAGCAGTTCCCCCCTAGCGGGGGTCTACGAGCAGTACTTC. Encoded protein: CASSSPLAGVYEQYF.

The chain has TRBV9 and TRBJ2-2, with a possible D match to TRBD2 (5 bases). Germline-derived CDR1 and CDR2 are SGDLS and YYNGEE. The CDR3 is 15 amino acids. Trimming removed 0 bases at V and 5 bases at J, with 11 bases between. The CDR3 protein is CASSVVRGMTGELFF. The CDR3 nucleotides are TGTGCCAGCAGCGTAGTTCGAGGGATGACCGGGGAGCTGTTTTTT. The full variable domain, its missing parts supplied by reference TRBV9 and TRBJ2-2, is DSGVTQTPKHLITATGQRVTLRCSPRSGDLSVYWYQQSLDQGLQFLIQYYNGEERAKGNILERFSAQQFPDLHSELNLSSLELGDSALYFCASSVVRGMTGELFFGEGSRLTVL.

The chain links TRBV19 to TRBJ2-1; TRBD1 agrees at 9 bases. Trimming took 4 bases from V and 8 from J; bases not matched to a gene: 6. CDR1 is LNHDA, CDR2 SQIVND, per germline (reference sequence). The CDR3 runs to 14 residues. CDR3 in amino acids: CASSNRGRRDEQFF. The CDR3 DNA follows: TGTGCCAGTAGTAACAGGGGGCGCAGAGATGAGCAGTTCTTC.

The genes are TRBV5-1 and TRBJ2-7; a possible D gene is TRBD2 (5 bases). The CDR3 is 14 amino acids. V lost 4 bases, J lost 7 bases, and 18 bases lay in between. CDR1 is SGHRS, CDR2 YFSETQ, per germline. The CDR3 sequence is CASSMASTPREQYF. The CDR3 coding sequence is TGCGCCAGCAGCATGGCTAGCACACCAAGGGAGCAGTACTTC. The full variable domain, completed using reference TRBV5-1 and TRBJ2-7, is KAGVTQTPRYLIKTRGQQVTLSCSPISGHRSVSWYQQTPGQGLQFLFEYFSETQRNKGNFPGRFSGRQFSNSRSEMNVSTLELGDSALYLCASSMASTPREQYFGPGTRLTVT.

The CDR3 sequence is CATTKGALDTGELFF. Here the CDR3 DNA reads TGTGCCACCACGAAGGGGGCGCTGGACACCGGGGAGCTGTTTTTT. The V gene is TRBV19, the J gene TRBJ2-2; TRBD1 matches at 7 bases. Germline V gives CDR1 LNHDA, CDR2 SQIVND (reference sequence). The CDR3 loop spans 15 amino acids. V lost 10 bases and J lost 3; bases outside the gene matches: 11. Full variable domain (outside the CDR3, taken from reference TRBV19 and TRBJ2-2): DGGITQSPKYLFRKEGQNVTLSCEQNLNHDAMYWYRQDPGQGLRLIYYSQIVNDFQKGDIAEGYSVSREKKESFPLTVTSAQKNPTAFYLCATTKGALDTGELFFGEGSRLTVL.

V usage is TRBV27 and J usage is TRBJ1-2; 8 positions agree with TRBD1. CDR1 MNHEY and CDR2 SMNVEV come from the germline V gene (reference sequence). CDR3 size: 14 residues. J was trimmed by 4 bases and V by 5 bases; bases with no gene match: 6. CDR3 loop: CASSLRGRAYGYTF. The CDR3 coding sequence is TGTGCCAGCAGTCTCAGGGGGCGCGCCTATGGCTACACCTTC.

V gene TRBV29-1 combines with J gene TRBJ1-1; 9 nucleotides match TRBD1. Unmatched junction bases numbered 3, after V lost 6 bases and J lost 4 bases. CDR3 size: 12 residues. Germline CDR1 and CDR2: SQVTM and ANQGSEA. This CDR3 reads CSVPTGGTEAFF. In DNA, the CDR3 is TGCAGCGTACCGACAGGGGGCACTGAAGCTTTCTTT.

This chain uses TRBV5-1 with TRBJ2-1; TRBD2 aligns across 12 bases. With V trimmed by 5 bases and J by 5 bases, 5 bases remained unmatched. This CDR3 has 15 residues. Germline CDR1 is SGHRS and CDR2 is YFSETQ. The CDR3 loop is CASRLWTSGNNEQFF. DNA of the CDR3: TGCGCCAGCAGGCTTTGGACTAGCGGGAACAATGAGCAGTTCTTC.

J is TRBJ2-1 and V is TRBV7-8; 8 bases are shared with TRBD1. Per the germline V gene, CDR1 is SGHVS and CDR2 is FQNEAQ. V lost 6 bases to trimming and J lost 0 bases; unmatched junction nucleotides: 4. This CDR3 is 15 amino acids long. The CDR3 nucleotides are TGTGCCAGCAGAAAGACAGGGGCCTCCTACAATGAGCAGTTCTTC. It codes for CASRKTGASYNEQFF.

The chain joins TRBV27 to TRBJ2-1; weak D call: TRBD1 (6 bases). Germline V gene sequence: CDR1 MNHEY, CDR2 SMNVEV (reference sequence). This CDR3 contains 15 residues. The V and J ends lost 8 bases and 4 bases respectively, with 18 bases between them. CDR3 DNA: TGTGCCAGCTACTCCCGACAGGCTAATTACAATGAGCAGTTCTTC. Its translation: CASYSRQANYNEQFF.

The J gene is TRBJ1-2, the V gene TRBV28; a possible D gene is TRBD1 (6 bases). Trimming pared 6 bases from V and 2 bases from J, leaving 13 bases between. CDR1 and CDR2 (germline): MDHEN, SYDVKM. This CDR3 is 14 amino acids long. CDR3 nucleotides: TGTGCCAGCAGATCAGCAGGGGTCAACTATGGCTACACCTTC. Translation gives CASRSAGVNYGYTF.

This chain uses TRBV10-2 with TRBJ2-5; 12 nucleotides line up with TRBD2. The CDR3 has 17 residues. After removal of 0 bases from V and 4 bases from J, the junction contained 6 bases not matched to a gene. The germline CDR1 and CDR2 sequences are WSHSY and SAAADI. CDR3 loop: CASSESRGLAGGETQYF. The DNA for the CDR3 is TGCGCCAGCAGTGAGTCTAGGGGACTAGCGGGCGGAGAGACCCAGTACTTC.

The chain has TRBV12-3 or TRBV12-4 and TRBJ2-1; D is possibly TRBD1 (6 bases). The CDR3 sequence is 13 residues long. V lost 5 bases to trimming and J lost 7 bases, with 12 bases between them. The chain's CDR3 is CASSHFTGNEQFF. The CDR3 nucleotides are TGTGCCAGCAGTCACTTTACAGGGAATGAGCAGTTCTTC.

The rearrangement uses TRBV9 and TRBJ2-1; possibly TRBD1 for D (7 bases). The V end was cut by 10 bases, the J end by 0 bases, with 17 bases between. The CDR3 has 15 residues. Germline loops: CDR1 SGDLS, CDR2 YYNGEE. CDR3: CAGGKQGRSYNEQFF. CDR3 DNA: TGTGCCGGAGGGAAACAGGGGCGCTCCTACAATGAGCAGTTCTTC. Complete variable domain (other parts from reference TRBV9 and TRBJ2-1): DSGVTQTPKHLITATGQRVTLRCSPRSGDLSVYWYQQSLDQGLQFLIQYYNGEERAKGNILERFSAQQFPDLHSELNLSSLELGDSALYFCAGGKQGRSYNEQFFGPGTRLTVL.